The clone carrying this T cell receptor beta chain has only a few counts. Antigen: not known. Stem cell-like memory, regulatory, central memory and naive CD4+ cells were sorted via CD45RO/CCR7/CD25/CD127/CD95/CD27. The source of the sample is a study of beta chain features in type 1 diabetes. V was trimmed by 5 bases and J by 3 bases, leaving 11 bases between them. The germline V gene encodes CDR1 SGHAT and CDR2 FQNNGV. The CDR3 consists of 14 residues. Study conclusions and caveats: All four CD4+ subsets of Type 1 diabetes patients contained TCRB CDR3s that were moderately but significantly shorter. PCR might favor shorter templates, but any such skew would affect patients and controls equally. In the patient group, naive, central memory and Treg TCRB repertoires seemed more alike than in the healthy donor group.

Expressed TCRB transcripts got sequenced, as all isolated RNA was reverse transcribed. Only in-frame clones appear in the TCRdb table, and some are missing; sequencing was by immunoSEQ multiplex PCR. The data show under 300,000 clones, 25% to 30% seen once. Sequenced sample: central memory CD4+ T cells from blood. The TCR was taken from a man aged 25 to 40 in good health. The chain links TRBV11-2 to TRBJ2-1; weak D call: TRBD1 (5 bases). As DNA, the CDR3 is TGTGCCAGCAGCGGTTTGCAGGGCTACAATGAGCAGTTCTTC. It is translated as CASSGLQGYNEQFF. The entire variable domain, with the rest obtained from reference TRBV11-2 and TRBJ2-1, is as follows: EAGVAQSPRYKIIEKRQSVAFWCNPISGHATLYWYQQILGQGPKLLIQFQNNGVVDDSQLPKDRFSAERLKGVDSTLKIQPAKLEDSAVYLCASSGLQGYNEQFFGPGTRLTVL.